This T cell receptor (beta chain) originates from a study of T cell responses to AZD1222 COVID-19 vaccine. Findings of the study overall: Targeting of unmutated variant regions was reportedly seen in nearly half of spike-specific TCRs. Sampling captured repertoires only after the peak T cell response. Clonal diversity may have been underestimated in mostly white British donors.

The repertoire was sequenced with immunoSEQ multiplex PCR; TCRdb's copy has only in-frame clones and lacks some. The sample includes approximately 130,000 clones, around 89% of them seen just once. This CDR3 comprises 13 residues. The germline CDR1 and CDR2 sequences are SGHTA and FQGNSA. Trimming took off 5 bases at V and 4 bases at J, with 11 bases between the two ends. In regard to this clone: Its antigen is not identified.

The source is an adult in good health. The chain is built from TRBV7-2 and TRBJ2-5; D is ambiguous. Source: peripheral blood, taken on day 0 of MenACWY control vaccination. The CDR3: CASSASLPETQYF. The CDR3 DNA follows: TGTGCCAGCAGCGCGTCCCTCCCAGAGACCCAGTACTTC.